This passage covers 18 T cell receptor beta chains from one sample sequenced in a study of identical twins. One entry per CDR3 protein, called by TCRdb with MiXCR from the 5' RACE reads. The sample contains some 250,000 distinct CDR3 sequences, about 13% of which appear only once. This sample was shared with a second study, whose subject was yellow fever vaccine responses in identical twins.

The sample consisted of memory (CD45RO+) T cells sorted from blood. These receptors all come from a woman in her late teens or twenties in good health.

This chain links TRBV12-3 or TRBV12-4 with TRBJ2-3, with D perhaps TRBD2 (5 bases). CDR3 size: 17 residues. Between the trimmed V and J ends, which lost 8 bases and 3 bases, there was a span of 24 bases. The CDR3 DNA follows: TGTGCCAGCTCCCGGGGAGAAAATGAATTGGCGACAGATACGCAGTATTTT. It is translated as CASSRGENELATDTQYF.

A few counts support this clonotype. The V gene is TRBV20-1, the J gene TRBJ2-1; D might be TRBD2 (6 bases). The CDR3 extends over 14 amino acids. The germline V gene encodes CDR1 DFQATT and CDR2 SNEGSKA (reference sequence). The V end lost 3 bases, the J end lost 6 bases, and 15 bases lay between the germline ends. The CDR3, as DNA: TGCAGTGCTAGTAGGCCGTCAGCGGGCAATGAGCAGTTCTTC. Translating gives CSASRPSAGNEQFF.

This clonotype was found many times. The chain carries TRBV7-2 and TRBJ2-2, with TRBD1 identical over 7 bases. This CDR3 has 15 amino acids. CDR1 and CDR2 (germline): SGHTA, FQGNSA. Unmatched junction bases numbered 4, after V lost 4 bases and J lost 2 bases. The CDR3 protein is CASSSTGINTGELFF. DNA for the CDR3: TGTGCCAGCAGCTCGACAGGGATCAACACCGGGGAGCTGTTTTTT.

There are many counts of this clonotype. V usage is TRBV12-3 or TRBV12-4 and J usage is TRBJ2-3, with 11 bases lining up with TRBD2. This CDR3 contains 16 residues. Losses at the gene ends were 2 bases for V and 3 bases for J; bases not matched to a gene: 4. In DNA form, the CDR3 reads TGTGCCAGCAGTTTATCTAGCGGGGGGAGGACAGATACGCAGTATTTT. This codes for CASSLSSGGRTDTQYF.

This clonotype has a handful of counts. At one boundary the junction diverges from the germline segment, which might be a read error. The chain recombines TRBV5-1 with TRBJ1-1; D not resolved. The CDR3 has 10 residues. Per the germline V gene, CDR1 is SGHRS and CDR2 is YFSETQ. The CDR3 sequence is CASSSVAKAF. In DNA form, the CDR3 reads TGCGCCAGCAGTTCCGTGGCGAAGGCTTTT.

This clonotype came up a few times. The chain links TRBV19 to TRBJ2-1; 14 bases are a match to TRBD2. From germline, CDR1 is LNHDA and CDR2 SQIVND (reference sequence). With 6 bases clipped from V and 4 bases from J, the junction kept 17 bases outside the gene matches. The CDR3 length is 20 residues. In DNA, the CDR3 is TGTGCCAGTAGGATTAGAGCCGGGACTAGCGGGAGACTACTGTACAATGAGCAGTTCTTC. Protein product: CASRIRAGTSGRLLYNEQFF.

V and J are TRBV7-9 and TRBJ2-3; D might be TRBD2 (5 bases). V lost 1 base to trimming and J lost 11 bases, with 16 bases between them. The CDR3 spans 14 residues. CDR1 and CDR2 (germline): SEHNR, FQNEAQ (reference sequence). CDR3 sequence reads: CASSLEAEGTQQYF. The CDR3 bases are TGTGCCAGCAGCTTAGAGGCAGAGGGCACACAGCAGTATTTT.

This clonotype came up many times. This chain uses TRBV4-2 with TRBJ2-1, with D unclear. Trimming removed 0 bases at V and 0 bases at J, with 6 bases between. The CDR3 has 15 amino acids. CDR1 and CDR2 (germline): LGHNA, YNFKEQ. This chain's CDR3 is CASSQDLGSYNEQFF. CDR3 DNA sequence: TGTGCCAGCAGCCAAGATCTGGGCTCCTACAATGAGCAGTTCTTC.

The DNA for the CDR3 is TGCAGTCAACGAGCCTCCACAGATACGCAGTATTTT. Translated: CSQRASTDTQYF. The chain recombines TRBV20-1 with TRBJ2-3, with unresolved D. Germline V gene sequence: CDR1 DFQATT, CDR2 SNEGSKA (reference sequence). V was clipped by 8 bases and J by 2 bases, with 11 bases between them. The CDR3 is 12 amino acids.

This clonotype was detected a few times. The chain employs TRBV4-3 and TRBJ2-2; 7 bases map to TRBD2. CDR3 size: 17 residues. Trimming cost V 1 base and J 4 bases; bases outside gene matches: 9. CDR1 LGHNA and CDR2 YSLEER come from the germline V gene. As DNA, the CDR3 is TGCGCCAGCAGCCAAGCCCCCCTAGCGGACCCCACCGGGGAGCTGTTTTTT. Residues: CASSQAPLADPTGELFF.

This clonotype has a handful of counts. The chain has TRBV7-9 and TRBJ2-7, with TRBD1 identical over 9 bases. In germline, CDR1 is SEHNR, CDR2 FQNEAQ (reference sequence). The V segment lost 5 bases and the J segment 5 bases; nucleotides outside the gene matches: 10. The CDR3 covers 15 residues. The CDR3 loop is CASSRARTGDNEQYF. In DNA, the CDR3 is TGTGCCAGCAGCCGCGCACGGACAGGGGATAACGAGCAGTACTTC.

This clonotype was seen at least ten times. This chain connects TRBV5-1 to TRBJ2-2; TRBD2 matches at 8 bases. With V trimmed by 5 bases and J by 5 bases, 5 bases remained unmatched. Germline V lookup: CDR1 SGHRS, CDR2 YFSETQ. There are 14 residues in the CDR3. CDR3 sequence reads: CASSPTSATGELFF. For the CDR3, the DNA is TGCGCCAGCAGTCCGACTAGCGCTACCGGGGAGCTGTTTTTT. Full variable domain (missing parts from reference TRBV5-1 and TRBJ2-2): KAGVTQTPRYLIKTRGQQVTLSCSPISGHRSVSWYQQTPGQGLQFLFEYFSETQRNKGNFPGRFSGRQFSNSRSEMNVSTLELGDSALYLCASSPTSATGELFFGEGSRLTVL.

This clonotype was observed a few times. This chain joins TRBV18 and TRBJ2-1, with unresolved D. The ends were cut back, 1 base at V and 10 bases at J, with 8 bases in the middle. CDR3 length equals 12 residues. Germline V CDR1 and CDR2: KGHSH, LQKENI. In DNA, the CDR3 is TGTGCCAGCTCACCACAGGTCCCGGAGCAGTTCTTC. It yields the protein CASSPQVPEQFF.

V gene TRBV5-1 combines with J gene TRBJ2-3, with a possible D match to TRBD2 (5 bases). V was cut by 0 bases and J by 6 bases, with 14 bases left in between. Germline CDR1 is SGHRS and CDR2 is YFSETQ. The CDR3 is 15 residues long. This CDR3 is CASSLVAPSRDTQYF. CDR3 DNA sequence: TGCGCCAGCAGCTTGGTAGCGCCCAGCCGGGATACGCAGTATTTT. Using reference TRBV5-1 and TRBJ2-3 for the parts outside the CDR3, the full variable domain is KAGVTQTPRYLIKTRGQQVTLSCSPISGHRSVSWYQQTPGQGLQFLFEYFSETQRNKGNFPGRFSGRQFSNSRSEMNVSTLELGDSALYLCASSLVAPSRDTQYFGPGTRLTVL.

The table lists this clonotype with a few counts. Here the CDR3 DNA reads TGTGCCAGCAGTTCCCGAGGCAGTTCGATCACAGATACGCAGTATTTT. It codes for CASSSRGSSITDTQYF. The J gene is TRBJ2-3, the V gene TRBV12-3 or TRBV12-4; D call uncertain. The CDR3 totals 16 residues. Trimming pared 4 bases from V and 2 bases from J, leaving 16 bases between.

There are many counts of this clonotype. This chain links TRBV29-1 with TRBJ2-7, with 7 positions matching TRBD1. The CDR3 has 12 amino acids. CDR1 is SQVTM, CDR2 ANQGSEA, per germline. V lost 5 bases, J lost 3 bases, and 4 bases stayed unmatched. The CDR3 reads CSVPGQDYEQYF. CDR3 coding DNA: TGCAGCGTTCCCGGACAGGACTACGAGCAGTACTTC.

This clonotype was seen many times. The gene calls are TRBV4-1 and TRBJ2-7, with TRBD1 identical over 10 bases. Germline trimming cut 2 bases from V and 6 bases from J; bases unmatched to any gene: 7. From germline, CDR1 is MGHRA and CDR2 YSYEKL. The CDR3 is 15 amino acids. The CDR3 is CASSQNEGQGIEQYF. The CDR3 DNA sequence: TGCGCCAGCAGCCAAAATGAGGGACAGGGGATCGAGCAGTACTTC.

This clonotype was counted a few times. The chain combines TRBV15 with TRBJ2-7, with 10 bases fitting TRBD2. There are 15 residues in the CDR3. The V and J ends lost 4 bases and 2 bases, in that order; junction bases with no gene match: 5. The V gene's germline CDR1 is LNHNV and CDR2 YYDKDF (reference sequence). CDR3 residues: CATSTRTSGTYEQYF. CDR3 DNA: TGTGCCACCAGCACCAGGACTAGCGGCACCTACGAGCAGTACTTC.